This T cell receptor beta chain derives from a study of monozygotic twins with inflammatory bowel disease. UMIs with a 6-nucleotide sample barcode were added by template switching. TCRdb re-called the 5' RACE reads and catalogs CDR3 proteins one per entry, DNA excluded. The sample totals tens of thousands of distinct CDR3 sequences; its top ten clones hold about 5%. The TCR sequence derives from a human donor with ulcerative colitis or Crohn's disease, or a healthy co-twin of an affected twin (not recorded which). Sequenced input: blood.

The CDR3 is CASSLGVESYNEQFF. The chain recombines TRBV5-1 with TRBJ2-1. The germline V gene has CDR1 SGHRS and CDR2 YFSETQ. The CDR3 is 15 residues long.